What follows describes a single T cell receptor (beta chain). This clone appeared a few times. No antigen is known for it. There are no base qualities to consult, and no much larger clone falls within one base. The sample comes from a study of blood T cell repertoires in COVID-19 (dated by TCRdb to between 2020 and 2021). Regarding the research as a whole: Collaborator samples came from the United States, Italy and Spain and covered acute and convalescent phases of COVID-19. Sample metadata almost always included a de-identified subject ID, COVID-19 status, age in years and sex. Deeply sampled blood TCRbeta repertoires from subjects exposed to, actively infected with, or recovered from COVID-19 were included in the dataset. The prospective study material was composed of cDNA or gDNA derived from T cells, B-cell-depleted T cells, or PBMCs. HLA class I and class II types, where available, came from metadata supplied by the sample provider rather than from assay-based typing. The samples were drawn from the first 160 participants of the ongoing ImmuneRACE study and from over 950 subjects provided by 6 global collaborators. The repertoires were released in a freely available public database intended as a resource for research on the immune response to SARS-CoV-2.

TCRbeta CDR3 regions were amplified from genomic DNA using the immunoSEQ Assay, a bias-controlled multiplex PCR. The authors' pipeline ran thus. Nucleated cell counts per sample were estimated from amplification of reference gene primers within the assay. Sequence reads were collapsed and filtered to measure the absolute abundance of every unique TCRbeta CDR3 rearrangement. For each sample, productive Simpson clonality was calculated as the square root of Simpson's diversity index over productive rearrangements. Here the immuneACCESS table is served through TCRdb, limited to in-frame sequences with V and J called. Missing clones are a known gap in these copies; in checked studies unresolved V genes cover under half, and the rest lacks a known reason. V and J calls and clone size are copied from that table; D and trimming were computed from the DNA. In this sample the table shows fewer than 150,000 clones, 85% of which occur a single time. The top ten clonotypes cover 4.3% of the sample.

Whole blood was collected in K2EDTA tubes by collaborating institutions according to the institutions' own protocols. For TCRbeta analysis, collaborators shipped samples as frozen whole blood, isolated PBMCs, or DNA extracted from either of those sample types. Via the germline V gene, CDR1 is SGHRS and CDR2 YFSETQ. V loses 0 bases of germline sequence and J loses 6 bases, and the interval between the two ends is 12 bases. From the cysteine up to the phenylalanine, the CDR3 has a length of 15 residues. The only DNA kept is the CDR3, 45 bases in frame from the first base. Summary of the overall study and its limitations: Clinical and demographic metadata were provided uncurated, with the amount varying by source and participant.

The sequence links TRBV5-1 to TRBJ2-2; a tentative D call is TRBD1 (6 bases match). The sequence was obtained from a human donor in a cohort sampled during active COVID-19. Material: peripheral blood. The CDR3 corresponds to CASSLGPGDPGELFF. The DNA reads as follows: TGCGCCAGCAGCTTGGGTCCAGGGGATCCCGGGGAGCTGTTTTTT.